This entry lists 22 T cell receptor beta chains sequenced from one sample in a study of shared clonotypes between healthy human individuals. Profiling relied on immunoSEQ multiplex PCR, and the TCRdb table lists in-frame clones only, not all of them. Seen here are roughly 500,000 clones, 90% to 97% observed once, and the top ten hold about 0.057%. The sample comprised naive CD4+ T cells sorted from blood. Subset indicated: CD45RA+ positively selected. The receptors shown here come from a young woman in good health.

V is TRBV28 and J is TRBJ1-5, with D perhaps TRBD1 (6 bases). Germline V lookup: CDR1 MDHEN, CDR2 SYDVKM. This CDR3 spans 14 amino acids. V was trimmed by 4 bases and J by 0 bases, leaving 7 bases between them. This chain's CDR3 is CASSWDNSNQPQHF. CDR3 bases: TGTGCCAGCAGTTGGGACAATAGCAATCAGCCCCAGCATTTT.

The chain combines TRBV19 with TRBJ1-3; D remains ambiguous. CDR1 is LNHDA and CDR2 is SQIVND in the germline V gene (reference sequence). The CDR3 contains 17 residues. V gave up 3 bases and J gave up 0 bases, with 15 bases separating them. CDR3 in amino acids: CASSMGVGIFSGNTIYF. The CDR3 nucleotides read TGTGCCAGTAGTATGGGAGTAGGGATTTTCTCTGGAAACACCATATATTTT.

The gene calls are TRBV9 and TRBJ2-5, with D perhaps matching TRBD1 or TRBD2 (5 bases each). Germline CDR1 is SGDLS and CDR2 is YYNGEE. CDR3 length: 14 residues. Trimming removed 2 bases from V and 5 bases from J, with 13 bases in between. The CDR3 nucleotides read TGTGCCAGCAGCGTCGGGGCTGAGAGGGAGACCCAGTACTTC. Its protein is CASSVGAERETQYF.

This clone appeared once. The chain uses TRBV10-1 and TRBJ2-3; D may be TRBD1 (6 bases). The germline gives CDR1 WNHNN, CDR2 SYGVQD (reference sequence). Deletions cut 0 bases from V and 4 bases from J, with 8 bases between. The CDR3 is made up of 14 amino acids. The CDR3 bases are TGCGCCAGCAGTGAGTCGAACAGGGCAGATACGCAGTATTTT. This translates into CASSESNRADTQYF.

To note about this clone: Mismatch with germline at one junction end may stem from a read error. The V call is TRBV11-2, the J call TRBJ2-7; TRBD2 agrees at 7 bases. This CDR3 has 12 residues. Germline V CDR1 and CDR2: SGHAT, FQNNGV. The CDR3 region is CASSLELAVLHF. The CDR3 bases are TGTGCCAGCAGCTTAGAGCTAGCGGTGCTGCACTTC.

This chain joins TRBV7-7 and TRBJ2-5; no clear D gene. V lost 5 bases, J lost 1 base, and 8 bases lay in between. The CDR3 covers 13 residues. Germline values: CDR1 SSHAT, CDR2 FNYEAQ (reference sequence). CDR3 in DNA: TGTGCCAGCAGCCCCCGGGTCCAAGAGACCCAGTACTTC. Amino acids: CASSPRVQETQYF.

V is TRBV28 and J is TRBJ2-1, with 9 bases lining up with TRBD1. The ends lost 6 bases at V and 9 bases at J; junction bases unmatched: 9. This CDR3 region has 14 residues. CDR1 is MDHEN, CDR2 SYDVKM, per germline. The CDR3 region is CASSLITGGGEQFF. As DNA, the CDR3 is TGTGCCAGCAGCCTTATCACAGGGGGCGGTGAGCAGTTCTTC.

The chain combines TRBV28 with TRBJ2-5; TRBD2 matches 13 bases. The J call may be in error: the DNA end matches TRBJ2-7 better. This CDR3 is built from 15 residues. The germline V gene encodes CDR1 MDHEN and CDR2 SYDVKM. CDR3 residues: CASSSGLAGVYEQYF. The CDR3 DNA sequence: TGTGCCAGCAGCTCAGGACTAGCGGGAGTATACGAGCAGTACTTC.

This chain uses TRBV4-2 with TRBJ1-2, with a tentative D call TRBD1 (5 bases). The CDR3 is 15 amino acids. The germline V gene encodes CDR1 LGHNA and CDR2 YNFKEQ. Trimming stripped 5 bases from V and 3 bases from J, with 16 bases between. The CDR3 protein is CASSFFHQGDYGYTF. The CDR3 DNA sequence: TGTGCCAGCAGCTTTTTCCACCAAGGGGACTATGGCTACACCTTC.

This rearrangement joins TRBV15 to TRBJ1-3; tentative D call: TRBD1 (5 bases). Trimming took off 5 bases at V and 0 bases at J, with 11 bases between the two ends. This CDR3 contains 15 residues. Germline loops: CDR1 LNHNV, CDR2 YYDKDF (reference sequence). Here the CDR3 reads CATSARQTSGNTIYF. In DNA form, the CDR3 reads TGTGCCACCAGCGCAAGACAGACCTCTGGAAACACCATATATTTT. The variable domain in full, with the rest retrieved from reference TRBV15 and TRBJ1-3, is DAMVIQNPRYQVTQFGKPVTLSCSQTLNHNVMYWYQQKSSQAPKLLFHYYDKDFNNEADTPDNFQSRRPNTSFCFLDIRSPGLGDTAMYLCATSARQTSGNTIYFGEGSWLTVV.

This CDR3 is CAISVSGAEDTQYF. The CDR3 DNA reads as TGTGCCATCAGTGTCTCGGGAGCGGAAGATACGCAGTATTTT. J is TRBJ2-3 and V is TRBV10-3; D is possibly TRBD2 (6 bases). V lost 4 bases, J lost 5 bases, and 13 bases lay in between. Germline V gene lookup returns CDR1 ENHRY and CDR2 SYGVKD. CDR3 length: 14 amino acids.

The rearrangement joins TRBV18 to TRBJ2-2; D not resolved. Trimming removed 0 bases from V and 7 bases from J, with 12 bases in between. Per the germline V gene, CDR1 is KGHSH and CDR2 is LQKENI. This CDR3 is 15 amino acids long. As DNA, the CDR3 is TGTGCCAGCTCACCACCAAACCCACCGGACGGGGAGCTGTTTTTT. Its translation is CASSPPNPPDGELFF.

The rearrangement uses TRBV5-6 and TRBJ2-3; D gene unclear. Deletions cut 0 bases from V and 8 bases from J, with 13 bases between. The CDR3 sequence is 14 residues long. The germline V gene has CDR1 SGHDT and CDR2 YYEEEE. DNA of the CDR3: TGTGCCAGCAGCTTGGGTCCGGCCACGGGTACGCAGTATTTT. Amino acid sequence: CASSLGPATGTQYF.

The chain couples TRBV15 to TRBJ1-5; D unclear. Germline V lookup: CDR1 LNHNV, CDR2 YYDKDF (reference sequence). V was pared by 0 bases and J by 7 bases, with 7 bases between. The CDR3 sequence is 13 residues long. The DNA for the CDR3 is TGTGCCACCAGCAGAGATCGGCCCCAGCCCCAGCATTTT. Amino acid sequence: CATSRDRPQPQHF.

This clone was counted a single time. The J gene is TRBJ1-1, the V gene TRBV28; no firm D call. Germline loops: CDR1 MDHEN, CDR2 SYDVKM. The CDR3 is 12 residues long. The ends were cut back, 7 bases at V and 5 bases at J, with 11 bases in the middle. CDR3: CASTPVGTEAFF. DNA for the CDR3: TGTGCCAGCACTCCCGTGGGGACTGAAGCTTTCTTT.

This clone was seen once. The V gene is TRBV2, the J gene TRBJ1-5; tentative D call: TRBD1 (5 bases). V lost 8 bases, J lost 4 bases, and 9 bases lay in between. This CDR3 has 12 amino acids. In germline, CDR1 is SNHLY, CDR2 FYNNEI. The CDR3 DNA is TGTGCCAGCGGGACGGCAAATCAGCCCCAGCATTTT. Its protein is CASGTANQPQHF.

The chain recombines TRBV2 with TRBJ2-6; no clear D. Per germline, CDR1 SNHLY and CDR2 FYNNEI. The V and J ends lost 0 bases and 4 bases respectively, with 10 bases between them. The CDR3 contains 16 residues. For the CDR3, the DNA is TGTGCCAGCAGTGAAGCGTTCCTCCCCGGGGCCAACGTCCTGACTTTC. Protein: CASSEAFLPGANVLTF.

The chain recombines TRBV11-2 with TRBJ2-7; the D is unclear. CDR1 is SGHAT, CDR2 FQNNGV, per germline. V dropped 5 bases and J dropped 7 bases, with 12 bases sitting between them. This CDR3 has 12 amino acids. The CDR3: CASSDVLREQYF. The CDR3 DNA reads as TGTGCCAGCAGCGACGTACTTCGGGAGCAGTACTTC.

The CDR3 is CASSPGQENTGELFF. The CDR3 coding sequence is TGTGCCAGCTCACCAGGACAGGAGAACACCGGGGAGCTGTTTTTT. J is TRBJ2-2 and V is TRBV18, with 7 bases that match TRBD1. Trimming removed 2 bases from V and 1 base from J; junction bases left unmatched: 1. Per the germline V gene, CDR1 is KGHSH and CDR2 is LQKENI. This CDR3 region has 15 residues.

In its sample, this clone was seen a few times. V is TRBV18 and J is TRBJ2-7, with 7 bases lining up with TRBD2. V lost 3 bases to trimming and J lost 1 base; unmatched junction nucleotides: 9. Germline CDR1 is KGHSH and CDR2 is LQKENI. CDR3 length: 16 residues. This CDR3 reads CASSPQTSWSSYEQYF. CDR3 DNA: TGTGCCAGCTCACCCCAGACTAGCTGGTCGTCCTACGAGCAGTACTTC.

This chain uses TRBV9 with TRBJ1-1; D might be TRBD1 (5 bases). V gave up 6 bases and J gave up 5 bases, with 23 bases separating them. Germline assignment: CDR1 SGDLS and CDR2 YYNGEE. The CDR3 is 16 amino acids. CDR3: CASTLVVRDSLTEAFF. The CDR3 DNA follows: TGTGCCAGCACCTTAGTCGTCAGGGATTCACTAACTGAAGCTTTCTTT.

This clone is a singleton in its sample. The chain combines TRBV18 with TRBJ1-2; D remains ambiguous. Trimming stripped 3 bases from V and 5 bases from J, with 19 bases between. The CDR3 has 16 residues. Germline-derived CDR1 and CDR2 are KGHSH and LQKENI. Here the CDR3 reads CASSPASLSVEYGYTF. The DNA of the CDR3 is TGTGCCAGCTCACCTGCGTCCCTAAGTGTCGAGTATGGCTACACCTTC.